This T cell receptor (beta chain) is drawn from a study of cytomegalovirus exposure and HLA in healthy donors. Findings and caveats of the study: Per published reports, the classifier diagnosed cytomegalovirus status with high specificity and sensitivity.

V lost 10 bases and J 2 bases, leaving 14 bases between the germline ends. CDR3 length equals 13 residues. Germline CDR1 reads LNHDA; CDR2 reads SQIVND (reference sequence). PCR used 60 Vbeta primers and 13 Jbeta primers. Profiling relied on immunoSEQ multiplex PCR, and the TCRdb table lists in-frame clones only, not all of them. The sample has some 96,000 clones; around four fifths are singletons. About this clone itself: Its antigen is undetermined.

Sequencing was carried out using PBMCs. This TCR was sampled from a woman in her fifties or sixties in good health and CMV-seronegative. The chain combines TRBV19 with TRBJ1-2; D not certain. The CDR3 spells CATMEGNNYGYTF. The CDR3 DNA sequence: TGTGCCACAATGGAGGGTAACAACTATGGCTACACCTTC.